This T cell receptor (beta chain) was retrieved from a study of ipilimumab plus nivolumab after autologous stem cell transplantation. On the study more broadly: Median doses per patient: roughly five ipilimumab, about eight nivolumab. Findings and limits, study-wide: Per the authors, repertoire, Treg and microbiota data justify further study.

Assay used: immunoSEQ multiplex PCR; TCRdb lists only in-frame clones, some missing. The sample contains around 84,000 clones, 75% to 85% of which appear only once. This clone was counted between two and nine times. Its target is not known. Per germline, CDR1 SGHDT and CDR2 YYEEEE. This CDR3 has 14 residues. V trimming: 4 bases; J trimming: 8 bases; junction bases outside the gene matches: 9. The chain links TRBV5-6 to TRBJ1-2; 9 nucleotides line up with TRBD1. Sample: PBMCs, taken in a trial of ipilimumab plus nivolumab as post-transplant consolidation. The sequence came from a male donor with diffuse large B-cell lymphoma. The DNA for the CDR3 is TGTGCCAGCAGCGTCCGGACAGGGGAAAAGGGCTACACCTTC. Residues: CASSVRTGEKGYTF.